This entry describes one T cell receptor beta chain. Trimming removed 0 bases from V and 3 bases from J, with 14 bases in between. This CDR3 region has 16 residues. Germline V gives CDR1 MGHRA, CDR2 YSYEKL. The data are from a study of blood T cell repertoires in COVID-19. Study-wide context: COVID-19 samples collected from the United States, Italy and Spain covered acute and convalescent phases. PBMCs, B-cell-depleted T cells, or T cells provided the cDNA or gDNA that made up the material.

In the study's own analysis: By means of reference gene primer amplification, nucleated cell counts were estimated. The repertoire was sequenced with immunoSEQ multiplex PCR; TCRdb's copy has only in-frame clones and lacks some. V and J calls and clone size are given by that table; D and trimming were obtained from the DNA. Of some 65,000 clones listed, roughly three quarters are singletons. The chain employs TRBV4-1 and TRBJ2-5; D possibly corresponds to TRBD2 (6 bases). The sample was peripheral blood. This sequence originates from a woman between 65 and 79 years old with acute or convalescent COVID-19. CDR3 loop: CASSQEGRGAEETQYF. For the CDR3, the DNA is TGCGCCAGCAGCCAAGAGGGCCGCGGGGCTGAAGAGACCCAGTACTTC.